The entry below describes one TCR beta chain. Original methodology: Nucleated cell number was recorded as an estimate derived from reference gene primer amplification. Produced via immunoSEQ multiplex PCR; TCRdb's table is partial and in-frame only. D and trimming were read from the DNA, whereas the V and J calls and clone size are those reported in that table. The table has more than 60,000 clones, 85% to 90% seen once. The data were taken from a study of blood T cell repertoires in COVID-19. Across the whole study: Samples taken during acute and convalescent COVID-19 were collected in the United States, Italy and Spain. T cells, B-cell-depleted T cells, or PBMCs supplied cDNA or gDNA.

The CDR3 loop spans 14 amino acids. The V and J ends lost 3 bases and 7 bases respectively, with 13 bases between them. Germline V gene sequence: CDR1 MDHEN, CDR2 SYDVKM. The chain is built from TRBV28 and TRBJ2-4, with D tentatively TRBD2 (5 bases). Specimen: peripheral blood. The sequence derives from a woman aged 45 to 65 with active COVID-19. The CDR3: CASSLLGEGNIQYF. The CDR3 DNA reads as TGTGCCAGCAGTTTGCTGGGAGAAGGGAACATTCAGTACTTC. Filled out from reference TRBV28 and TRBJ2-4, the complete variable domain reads DVKVTQSSRYLVKRTGEKVFLECVQDMDHENMFWYRQDPGLGLRLIYFSYDVKMKEKGDIPEGYSVSREKKERFSLILESASTNQTSMYLCASSLLGEGNIQYFGAGTRLSVL.